The sequence of this T cell receptor (beta chain) was determined in a study of persistence of HIV-infected CD4 T cells. A note on this clone: What it recognizes is unknown.

Sequencing used immunoSEQ version 4 in survey mode. This table comes from immunoSEQ multiplex PCR, and its TCRdb copy is limited to in-frame clones, with some not included. The data show roughly 32,000 clones, roughly four fifths seen once. CDR3 length: 15 residues. Germline lookup yields CDR1 LGHDT and CDR2 YNNKEL (reference sequence). V trimming: 4 bases; J trimming: 1 base; junction bases outside the gene matches: 5. The stimulus was lysate of CMV-infected fibroblasts, approximately 9.6 ug/mL. CD40L-negative CD69-negative CD45RO-high memory CD4+ T cells were sorted as populations depleted of antigen-responding cells.

The rearrangement joins TRBV3-1 (or the pseudogene TRBV3-2) to TRBJ2-3; TRBD1 matches at 7 bases. The sample here was CD4+ T cells sorted from PBMCs after roughly 19-hour stimulation, taken from a patient who received antiretroviral therapy. This sequence originates from an adult man with HIV who was CMV-seropositive. DNA for the CDR3: TGTGCCAGCAGCCCCTCCGGGACAGGCACAGATACGCAGTATTTT. Translating it yields CASSPSGTGTDTQYF.